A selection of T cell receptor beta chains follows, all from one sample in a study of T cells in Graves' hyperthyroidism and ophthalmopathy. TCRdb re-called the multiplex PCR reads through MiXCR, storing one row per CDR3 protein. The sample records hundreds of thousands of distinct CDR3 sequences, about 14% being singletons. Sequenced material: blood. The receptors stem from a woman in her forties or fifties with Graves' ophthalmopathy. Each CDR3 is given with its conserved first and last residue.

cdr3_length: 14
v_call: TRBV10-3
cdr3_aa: CAISQTDFDSPLHF

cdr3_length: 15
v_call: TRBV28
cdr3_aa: CASSSGGGGNQPQHF

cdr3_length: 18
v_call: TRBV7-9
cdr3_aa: CASSYSQGSTGMRNEQFF

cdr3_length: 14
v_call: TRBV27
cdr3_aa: CASSSDHAGYEQYF

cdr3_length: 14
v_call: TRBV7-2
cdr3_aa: CASSLNPYTDTQYF

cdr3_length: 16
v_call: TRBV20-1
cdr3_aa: CSALPATGNFTYEQYF

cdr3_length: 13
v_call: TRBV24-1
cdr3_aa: CATSVAGGGTQYF

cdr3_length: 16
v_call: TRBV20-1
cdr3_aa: CSARAEASGRWNEQYF

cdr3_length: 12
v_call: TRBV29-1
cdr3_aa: CSGGGIRKEAFF

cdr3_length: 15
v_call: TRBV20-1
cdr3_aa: CSAPPTSGRGDTQYF

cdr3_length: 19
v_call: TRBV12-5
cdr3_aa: CASGLVPFGVKTNTGELFF

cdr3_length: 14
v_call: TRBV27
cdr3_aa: CASSLRRGVSPLHF

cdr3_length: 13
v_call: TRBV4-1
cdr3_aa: CASSGRLAPKQFF

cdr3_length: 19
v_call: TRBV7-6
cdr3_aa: CASSLGFAGAPRVGDTQYF

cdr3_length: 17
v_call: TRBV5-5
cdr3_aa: CASSPTSGRTLRDEQYF

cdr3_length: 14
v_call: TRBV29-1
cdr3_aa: CSVARDPQNYGYTF

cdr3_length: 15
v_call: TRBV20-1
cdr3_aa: CSARDRRRDPYEQYF

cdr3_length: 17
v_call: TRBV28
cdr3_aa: CASSLRRGGDLSSPLHF

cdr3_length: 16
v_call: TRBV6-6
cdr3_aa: CASSYLDRGRSYGYTF

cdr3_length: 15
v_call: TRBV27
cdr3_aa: CASNRGGNRKDEQFF

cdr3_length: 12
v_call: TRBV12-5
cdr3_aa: CASGRGNQPQHF

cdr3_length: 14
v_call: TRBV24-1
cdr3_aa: CATSDFQQGETQYF

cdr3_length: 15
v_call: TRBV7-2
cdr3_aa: CASSLIQRANYGYTF

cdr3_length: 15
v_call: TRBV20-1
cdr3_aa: CSAWTSGSLGNEQFF

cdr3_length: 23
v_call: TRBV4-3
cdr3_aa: CASSQDLLGQGRLGRVSGNTIYF

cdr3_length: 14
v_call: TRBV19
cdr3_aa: CASSIHLMNTEAFF

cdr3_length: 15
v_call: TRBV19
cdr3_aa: CASLAGGSPYNEQYF

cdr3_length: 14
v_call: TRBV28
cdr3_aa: CASRRRNSNQPQHF

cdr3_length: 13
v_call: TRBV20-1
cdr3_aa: CSARTGVNTEAFF

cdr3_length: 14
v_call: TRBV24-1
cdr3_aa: CATSQGLDTDTQYF

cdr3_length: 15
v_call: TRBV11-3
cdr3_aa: CASSLLKAEADTQYF

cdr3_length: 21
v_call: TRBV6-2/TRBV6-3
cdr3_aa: CASSYSVSKGQGAGLNTEAFF

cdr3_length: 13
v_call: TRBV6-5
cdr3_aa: CASSYSDGYEQYF

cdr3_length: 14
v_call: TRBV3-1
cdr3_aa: CASSGGGVNTEAFF

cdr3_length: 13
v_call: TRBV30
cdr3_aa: CAWSRARNQPQHF

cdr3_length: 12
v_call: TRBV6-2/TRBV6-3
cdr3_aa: CAARPGRGEQYF

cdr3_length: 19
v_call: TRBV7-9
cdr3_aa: CASSPGRLAGGLRADEQFF

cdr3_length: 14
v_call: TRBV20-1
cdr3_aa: CSAMTSGSADTQYF

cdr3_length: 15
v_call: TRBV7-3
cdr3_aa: CASSLNGRTTDTQYF

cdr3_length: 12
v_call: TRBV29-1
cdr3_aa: CSVRGSTDTQYF

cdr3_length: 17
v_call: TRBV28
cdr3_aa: CASSLWRLAGREETQYF

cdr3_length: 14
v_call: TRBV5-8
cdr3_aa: CASSRDSSNQPQHF

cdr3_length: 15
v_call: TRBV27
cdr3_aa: CASGGLAEAYNEQFF

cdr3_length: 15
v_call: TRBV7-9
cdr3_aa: CASSSTGLGSYEQYF

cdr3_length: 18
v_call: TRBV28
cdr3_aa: CAIHPLTKQGEGNQPQHF